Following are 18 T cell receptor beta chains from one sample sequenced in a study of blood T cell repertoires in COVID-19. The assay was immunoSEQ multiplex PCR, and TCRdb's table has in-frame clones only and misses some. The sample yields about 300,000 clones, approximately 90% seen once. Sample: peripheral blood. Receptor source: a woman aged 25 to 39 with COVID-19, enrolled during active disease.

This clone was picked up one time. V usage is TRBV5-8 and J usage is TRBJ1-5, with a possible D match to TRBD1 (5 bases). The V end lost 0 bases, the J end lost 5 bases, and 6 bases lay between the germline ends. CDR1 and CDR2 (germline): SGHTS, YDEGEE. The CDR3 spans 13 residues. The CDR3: CASSLEGYQPQHF. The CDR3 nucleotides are TGTGCCAGCAGCTTGGAGGGGTATCAGCCCCAGCATTTT. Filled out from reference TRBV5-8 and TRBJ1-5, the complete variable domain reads EAGVTQSPTHLIKTRGQQATLRCSPISGHTSVYWYQQALGLGLQFLLWYDEGEERNRGNFPPRFSGRQFPNYSSELNVNALELEDSALYLCASSLEGYQPQHFGDGTRLSIL.

CDR3 residues: CASSPSGSHTEAFF. CDR3 coding DNA: TGTGCCAGCAGCCCCTCCGGGTCCCACACTGAAGCTTTCTTT. The chain employs TRBV7-9 and TRBJ1-1; D unresolved. V lost 5 bases, J lost 3 bases, and 13 bases lay in between. This CDR3 is built from 14 residues. The germline gives CDR1 SEHNR, CDR2 FQNEAQ (reference sequence).

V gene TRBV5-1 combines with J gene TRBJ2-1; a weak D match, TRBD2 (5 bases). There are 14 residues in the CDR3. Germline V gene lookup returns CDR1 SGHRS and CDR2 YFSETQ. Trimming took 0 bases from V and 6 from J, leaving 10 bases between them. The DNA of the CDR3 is TGCGCCAGCAGCTTGGAGACTATTCTCAATGAGCAGTTCTTC. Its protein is CASSLETILNEQFF.

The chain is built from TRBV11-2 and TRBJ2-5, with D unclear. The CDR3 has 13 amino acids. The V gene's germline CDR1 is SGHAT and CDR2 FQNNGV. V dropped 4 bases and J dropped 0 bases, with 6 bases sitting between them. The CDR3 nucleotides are TGTGCCAGCAGCTCGTTGTACCAAGAGACCCAGTACTTC. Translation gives CASSSLYQETQYF. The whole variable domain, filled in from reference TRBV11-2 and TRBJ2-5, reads EAGVAQSPRYKIIEKRQSVAFWCNPISGHATLYWYQQILGQGPKLLIQFQNNGVVDDSQLPKDRFSAERLKGVDSTLKIQPAKLEDSAVYLCASSSLYQETQYFGPGTRLLVL.

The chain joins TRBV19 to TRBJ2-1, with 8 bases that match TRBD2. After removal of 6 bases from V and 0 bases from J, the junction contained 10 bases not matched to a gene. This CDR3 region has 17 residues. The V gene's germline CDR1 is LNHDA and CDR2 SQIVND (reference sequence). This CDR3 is CASRETGLASSYNEQFF. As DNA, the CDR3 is TGTGCCAGTAGAGAAACCGGACTAGCCAGCTCCTACAATGAGCAGTTCTTC.

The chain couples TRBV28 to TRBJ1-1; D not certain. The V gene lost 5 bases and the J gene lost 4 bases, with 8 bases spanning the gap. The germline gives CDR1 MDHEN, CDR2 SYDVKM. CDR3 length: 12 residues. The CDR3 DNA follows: TGTGCCAGCAGTCCGCCGGGCACTGAAGCTTTCTTT. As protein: CASSPPGTEAFF.

This chain's CDR3 is CASSQDPRASSEQFF. The CDR3 DNA follows: TGTGCCAGCAGCCAAGACCCACGGGCTAGCTCTGAGCAGTTCTTC. V gene TRBV3-1 (or the pseudogene TRBV3-2) combines with J gene TRBJ2-1, with a weak D call TRBD2 (5 bases). The CDR3 has 15 amino acids. Germline assignment: CDR1 LGHDT and CDR2 YNNKEL (reference sequence). Trimming pared 0 bases from V and 9 bases from J, leaving 15 bases between.

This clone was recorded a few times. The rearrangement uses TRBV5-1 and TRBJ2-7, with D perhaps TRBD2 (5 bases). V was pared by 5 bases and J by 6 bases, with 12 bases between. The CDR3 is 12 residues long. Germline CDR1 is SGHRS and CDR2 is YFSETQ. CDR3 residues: CASSQTGVEQYF. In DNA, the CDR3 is TGCGCCAGCAGTCAGACCGGGGTCGAGCAGTACTTC.

CDR3 protein: CASKGTQLNSPLHF. As DNA, the CDR3 is TGTGCCAGCAAAGGGACACAGCTTAATTCACCCCTCCACTTT. The chain links TRBV27 to TRBJ1-6; weak D call: TRBD1 (6 bases). Germline CDR1 reads MNHEY; CDR2 reads SMNVEV (reference sequence). The CDR3 runs to 14 residues. Trimming left V 7 bases short and J 6 bases short, with 13 bases between.

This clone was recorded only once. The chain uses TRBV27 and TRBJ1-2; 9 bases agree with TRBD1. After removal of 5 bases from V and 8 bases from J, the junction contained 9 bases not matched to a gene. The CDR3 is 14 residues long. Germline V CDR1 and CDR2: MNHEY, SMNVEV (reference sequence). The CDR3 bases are TGTGCCAGCAGTCCCTGGAGACAGGGGGAAGGCTACACCTTC. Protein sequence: CASSPWRQGEGYTF.

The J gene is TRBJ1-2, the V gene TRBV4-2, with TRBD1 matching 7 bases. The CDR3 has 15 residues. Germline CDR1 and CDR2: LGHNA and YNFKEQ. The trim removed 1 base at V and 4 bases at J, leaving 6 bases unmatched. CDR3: CASSQAATGTYGYTF. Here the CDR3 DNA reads TGTGCCAGCAGCCAAGCTGCGACAGGGACCTATGGCTACACCTTC.

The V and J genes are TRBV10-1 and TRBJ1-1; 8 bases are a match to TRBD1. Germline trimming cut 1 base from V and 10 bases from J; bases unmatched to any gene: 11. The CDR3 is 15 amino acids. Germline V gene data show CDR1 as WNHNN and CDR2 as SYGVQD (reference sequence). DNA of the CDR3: TGCGCCAGCAGTGAGTGGGACAGGCGTAGGGGAGTAGCTTTCTTT. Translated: CASSEWDRRRGVAFF.

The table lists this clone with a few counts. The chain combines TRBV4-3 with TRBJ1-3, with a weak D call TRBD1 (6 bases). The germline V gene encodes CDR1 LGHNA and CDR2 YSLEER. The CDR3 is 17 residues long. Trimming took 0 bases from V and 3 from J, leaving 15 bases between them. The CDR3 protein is CASSQDRWGLGGNTIYF. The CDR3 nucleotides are TGCGCCAGCAGCCAAGATCGGTGGGGGCTAGGTGGAAACACCATATATTTT.

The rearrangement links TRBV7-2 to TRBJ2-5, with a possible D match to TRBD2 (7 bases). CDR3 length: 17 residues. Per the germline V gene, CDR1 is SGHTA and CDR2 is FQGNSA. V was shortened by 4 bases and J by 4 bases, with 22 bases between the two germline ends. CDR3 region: CASSSRQRDTFPETQYF. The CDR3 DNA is TGTGCCAGCAGCTCAAGGCAGCGGGACACCTTTCCAGAGACCCAGTACTTC. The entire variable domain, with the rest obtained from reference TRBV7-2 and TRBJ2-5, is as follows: GAGVSQSPSNKVTEKGKDVELRCDPISGHTALYWYRQSLGQGLEFLIYFQGNSAPDKSGLPSDRFSAERTGGSVSTLTIQRTQQEDSAVYLCASSSRQRDTFPETQYFGPGTRLLVL.

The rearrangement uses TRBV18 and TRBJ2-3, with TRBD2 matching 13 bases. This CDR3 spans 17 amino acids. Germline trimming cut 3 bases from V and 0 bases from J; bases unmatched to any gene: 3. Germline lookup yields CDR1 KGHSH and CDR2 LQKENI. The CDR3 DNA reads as TGTGCCAGCTCACCGCTGGGACTAGCGGGAAGCACAGATACGCAGTATTTT. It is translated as CASSPLGLAGSTDTQYF.

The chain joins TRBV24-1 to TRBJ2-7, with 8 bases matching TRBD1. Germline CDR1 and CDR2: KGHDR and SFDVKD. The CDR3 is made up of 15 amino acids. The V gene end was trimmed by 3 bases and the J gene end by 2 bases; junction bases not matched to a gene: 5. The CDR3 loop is CATSDATGGTYEQYF. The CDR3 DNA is TGTGCCACCAGTGATGCCACAGGGGGGACCTACGAGCAGTACTTC.

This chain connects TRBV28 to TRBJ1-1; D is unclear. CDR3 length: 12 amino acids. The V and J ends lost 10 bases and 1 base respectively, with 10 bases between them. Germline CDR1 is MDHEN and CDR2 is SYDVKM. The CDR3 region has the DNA TGTGCCATCACATCTGGGAACACTGAAGCTTTCTTT. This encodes CAITSGNTEAFF.

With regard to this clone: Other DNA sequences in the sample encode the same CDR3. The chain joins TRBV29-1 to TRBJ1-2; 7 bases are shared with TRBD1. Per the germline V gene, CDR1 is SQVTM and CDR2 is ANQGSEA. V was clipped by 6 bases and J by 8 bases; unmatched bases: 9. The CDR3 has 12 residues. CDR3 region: CSVDGTDWGYTF. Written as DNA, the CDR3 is TGCAGCGTCGATGGGACAGATTGGGGCTACACCTTC.